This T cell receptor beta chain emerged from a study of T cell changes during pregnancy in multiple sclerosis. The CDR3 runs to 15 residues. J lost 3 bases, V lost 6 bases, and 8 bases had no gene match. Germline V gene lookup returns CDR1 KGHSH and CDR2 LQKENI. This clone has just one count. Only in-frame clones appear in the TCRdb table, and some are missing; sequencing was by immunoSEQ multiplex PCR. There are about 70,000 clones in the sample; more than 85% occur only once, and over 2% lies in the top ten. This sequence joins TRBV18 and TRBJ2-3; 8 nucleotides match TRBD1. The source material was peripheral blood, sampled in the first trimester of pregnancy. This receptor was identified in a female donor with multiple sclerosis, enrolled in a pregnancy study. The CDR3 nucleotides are TGTGCCAGCTCCGACCGGGACAGGACAACAGATACGCAGTATTTT. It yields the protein CASSDRDRTTDTQYF.